What follows are 25 T cell receptor beta chains derived from one specimen sequenced in a study of brain T cells in children with intractable seizures. The time point denotes: blood from clinic visit 5 months post-surgery; TSC patient then seizure free. Here immunoSEQ multiplex PCR was the method, and the copy in TCRdb shows in-frame clones only, minus some. The sample has about 340,000 clones, 85% to 95% seen once. The sequencing used peripheral blood, collected roughly 5 months after surgery. The receptor source for this set is a boy under two years old with tuberous sclerosis and intractable seizures.

The CDR3 DNA reads TGTGCCAGTAGTATCCCCAATCTAGCGGGGGGTAGCACAGATACGCAGTATTTT. Its translation is CASSIPNLAGGSTDTQYF. This chain connects TRBV19 to TRBJ2-3, with 11 bases lining up with TRBD2. Germline-derived CDR1 and CDR2 are LNHDA and SQIVND (reference sequence). V was pared by 3 bases and J by 0 bases, with 8 bases of the junction left unmatched. The CDR3 loop spans 18 amino acids.

This sequence joins TRBV28 and TRBJ1-6; 7 positions agree with TRBD1. Germline V CDR1 and CDR2: MDHEN, SYDVKM. The CDR3 runs to 17 residues. V lost 1 base and J lost 9; bases outside the gene matches: 12. The chain's CDR3 is CASSLSLGGRGGSPLHF. DNA for the CDR3: TGTGCCAGCAGTTTATCTCTTGGCGGCAGGGGGGGTTCACCCCTCCACTTT.

This clone was recorded only once. The V and J genes are TRBV29-1 and TRBJ2-7; D not certain. The CDR3 contains 10 residues. V dropped 7 bases and J dropped 6 bases, with 10 bases sitting between them. Germline V lookup: CDR1 SQVTM, CDR2 ANQGSEA. This CDR3 is CSAVVGEQYF. The CDR3 DNA reads as TGCAGCGCAGTAGTGGGCGAGCAGTACTTC.

The chain employs TRBV6-1 and TRBJ1-2; 8 bases match TRBD1. Germline V CDR1 and CDR2: MNHNS, SASEGT. J gave up 4 bases and V 3 bases, and 4 bases lay outside the gene matches. This CDR3 contains 14 residues. DNA for the CDR3: TGTGCCAGCAGTGATCCTGGACAGGGCTATGGCTACACCTTC. Translating gives CASSDPGQGYGYTF.

This chain uses TRBV5-1 with TRBJ2-1, with 8 positions matching TRBD2. Trimming took 4 bases from V and 3 from J; bases not matched to a gene: 6. Germline V CDR1 and CDR2: SGHRS, YFSETQ. The CDR3 sequence is 15 residues long. The CDR3 loop reads CASSQLADYYNEQFF. In nucleotides, the CDR3 is TGCGCCAGCAGCCAACTAGCGGACTACTACAATGAGCAGTTCTTC. Full variable domain (remainder filled in from reference TRBV5-1 and TRBJ2-1): KAGVTQTPRYLIKTRGQQVTLSCSPISGHRSVSWYQQTPGQGLQFLFEYFSETQRNKGNFPGRFSGRQFSNSRSEMNVSTLELGDSALYLCASSQLADYYNEQFFGPGTRLTVL.

CDR3 sequence reads: CASTLVPGFSYNEQFF. In DNA form, the CDR3 reads TGTGCCAGCACCTTAGTCCCAGGGTTCTCCTACAATGAGCAGTTCTTC. This chain joins TRBV5-6 and TRBJ2-1; TRBD1 is a possible D gene (5 bases). Trimming shortened V by 6 bases and J by 0 bases, and 16 bases separated the two germline ends. From germline, CDR1 is SGHDT and CDR2 YYEEEE. This CDR3 has 16 amino acids. Drawing the rest from reference TRBV5-6 and TRBJ2-1, the complete variable domain is DAGVTQSPTHLIKTRGQQVTLRCSPKSGHDTVSWYQQALGQGPQFIFQYYEEEERQRGNFPDRFSGHQFPNYSSELNVNALLLGDSALYLCASTLVPGFSYNEQFFGPGTRLTVL.

This clone was observed once. The DNA of the CDR3 is TGTGCCAGCAGCGAACCGGAGAACCATCGGGGCTACACCTTC. Amino acids: CASSEPENHRGYTF. V is TRBV11-2 and J is TRBJ1-2, with D unclear. V was trimmed by 5 bases and J by 8 bases, leaving 18 bases between them. Per germline, CDR1 SGHAT and CDR2 FQNNGV. This CDR3 comprises 14 residues.

The gene calls are TRBV7-9 and TRBJ2-3; D is possibly TRBD2 (5 bases). Trimming removed 7 bases at V and 3 bases at J, with 11 bases between. Germline V lookup: CDR1 SEHNR, CDR2 FQNEAQ (reference sequence). The CDR3 extends over 13 amino acids. In nucleotides, the CDR3 is TGTGCCAGCAACGAACTAGTGACAGATACGCAGTATTTT. Protein: CASNELVTDTQYF.

V gene TRBV2 combines with J gene TRBJ2-6; D may match TRBD1 or TRBD2 (5 bases each). V dropped 6 bases and J dropped 3 bases, with 12 bases sitting between them. This CDR3 is 15 amino acids long. In germline, CDR1 is SNHLY, CDR2 FYNNEI. CDR3 DNA: TGTGCCAGCAGCCTCCAGGGAGTTGGGGCCAACGTCCTGACTTTC. It encodes CASSLQGVGANVLTF.

The V call is TRBV19, the J call TRBJ1-2; D unclear. The CDR3 runs to 15 residues. Looked up from germline, CDR1 is LNHDA and CDR2 is SQIVND (reference sequence). Deletions cut 1 base from V and 2 bases from J, with 11 bases between. The CDR3 coding sequence is TGTGCCAGTAGTATAGTAGGACGACCCAACTATGGCTACACCTTC. This sequence encodes CASSIVGRPNYGYTF.

The rearrangement uses TRBV11-3 and TRBJ2-7, with 13 bases identical to TRBD2. The length of the CDR3 is 14 residues. The germline V gene has CDR1 SGHNT and CDR2 YENEEA. V lost 6 bases, J lost 7 bases, and 6 bases stayed unmatched. The CDR3 sequence is CASRIRGLAGEQYF. DNA of the CDR3: TGTGCCAGCAGAATACGGGGACTAGCGGGGGAGCAGTACTTC.

The chain recombines TRBV5-6 with TRBJ1-6; maybe TRBD1 (5 bases). Trimming stripped 0 bases from V and 3 bases from J, with 7 bases between. Per germline, CDR1 SGHDT and CDR2 YYEEEE. The CDR3 runs 15 residues. The chain's CDR3 is CASSLGQYYNSPLHF. CDR3 DNA sequence: TGTGCCAGCAGCTTGGGACAGTACTATAATTCACCCCTCCACTTT.

The chain joins TRBV11-2 to TRBJ2-1; D possibly corresponds to TRBD1 (6 bases). Deletions cut 4 bases from V and 8 bases from J, with 18 bases between. This CDR3 has 15 amino acids. The germline CDR1 and CDR2 sequences are SGHAT and FQNNGV. The CDR3 sequence is CASSSAASRGDEQFF. The CDR3 DNA is TGTGCCAGCAGCTCCGCCGCTAGCAGGGGTGATGAGCAGTTCTTC.

V and J are TRBV5-6 and TRBJ1-2, with D perhaps matching TRBD1 (5 bases). Per the germline V gene, CDR1 is SGHDT and CDR2 is YYEEEE. The CDR3 runs to 14 residues. Trimming shortened V by 4 bases and J by 6 bases, and 16 bases separated the two germline ends. CDR3 sequence: CASSLAGGVDGYTF. Here the CDR3 DNA reads TGTGCCAGCAGCCTGGCGGGAGGGGTAGATGGCTACACCTTC.

The chain uses TRBV7-3 and TRBJ1-1; no reliable D call. This CDR3 has 13 amino acids. Trimming removed 3 bases at V and 4 bases at J, with 9 bases between. The germline V gene has CDR1 SGHTA and CDR2 FQGTGA. CDR3 nucleotide sequence: TGTGCCAGCAGCTTGGGCGAGAGCACTGAAGCTTTCTTT. Translation: CASSLGESTEAFF.

V and J are TRBV6-5 and TRBJ2-3; D might be TRBD2 (5 bases). Trimming stripped 2 bases from V and 2 bases from J, with 14 bases between. This CDR3 has 16 residues. Germline V gene data show CDR1 as MNHEY and CDR2 as SVGAGI. The chain's CDR3 is CASSYKGWRNTDTQYF. The DNA of the CDR3 is TGTGCCAGCAGTTACAAGGGCTGGAGGAACACAGATACGCAGTATTTT.

V is TRBV6-5 and J is TRBJ2-5; TRBD2 might be the D (5 bases). V dropped 2 bases and J dropped 2 bases, with 12 bases sitting between them. Germline lookup yields CDR1 MNHEY and CDR2 SVGAGI. The CDR3 contains 15 residues. The CDR3 DNA follows: TGTGCCAGCAGTTACGCACGGGGTGGGCAAGAGACCCAGTACTTC. Translating it yields CASSYARGGQETQYF.

About this clone: Other nucleotide sequences in the sample specify the same CDR3. V gene TRBV25-1 combines with J gene TRBJ2-2; D gene ambiguous. Trimming took off 3 bases at V and 2 bases at J, with 4 bases between the two ends. Germline lookup yields CDR1 MGHDK and CDR2 SYGVNS. The CDR3 is made up of 13 amino acids. For the CDR3, the DNA is TGTGCCAGCAGTGAGAGCAACACCGGGGAGCTGTTTTTT. It yields the protein CASSESNTGELFF.

This clone was detected only once. This chain joins TRBV2 and TRBJ2-6; a weak D match, TRBD2 (7 bases). This CDR3 contains 15 residues. V was shortened by 9 bases and J by 0 bases, with 12 bases between the two germline ends. CDR1 and CDR2 from the germline V gene are SNHLY and FYNNEI. In DNA, the CDR3 is TGTGCCAGTTTCCGGGGGGCCTCTGGGGCCAACGTCCTGACTTTC. This sequence encodes CASFRGASGANVLTF. Combining the CDR3 with reference TRBV2 and TRBJ2-6 gives the whole variable domain EPEVTQTPSHQVTQMGQEVILRCVPISNHLYFYWYRQILGQKVEFLVSFYNNEISEKSEIFDDQFSVERPDGSNFTLKIRSTKLEDSAMYFCASFRGASGANVLTFGAGSRLTVL.

The rearrangement joins TRBV19 to TRBJ2-1, with D possibly being TRBD1 or TRBD2 (5 bases each). The CDR3 totals 15 residues. CDR1 and CDR2 from the germline V gene are LNHDA and SQIVND (reference sequence). The V end was cut by 4 bases, the J end by 0 bases, with 10 bases between. The CDR3 is CASSTRDASYNEQFF. For the CDR3, the DNA is TGTGCCAGTAGTACAAGGGACGCCTCCTACAATGAGCAGTTCTTC.

The chain couples TRBV3-1 (or the pseudogene TRBV3-2) to TRBJ2-1; D unclear. The CDR3 length is 14 residues. V was trimmed by 0 bases and J by 8 bases, leaving 11 bases between them. Germline V gene sequence: CDR1 LGHDT, CDR2 YNNKEL (reference sequence). For the CDR3, the DNA is TGTGCCAGCAGCCAAGATCCCTCTGCGGATGAGCAGTTCTTC. This codes for CASSQDPSADEQFF.

V gene TRBV12-3 or TRBV12-4 combines with J gene TRBJ1-1, with D unresolved. This CDR3 contains 11 residues. V lost 7 bases to trimming and J lost 8 bases, with 11 bases between them. This CDR3 is CASTRHWEAFF. The CDR3 DNA reads as TGTGCCAGCACGCGACACTGGGAAGCTTTCTTT.

The chain couples TRBV3-1 (or the pseudogene TRBV3-2) to TRBJ2-7, with 9 bases fitting TRBD1. In germline, CDR1 is LGHDT, CDR2 YNNKEL (reference sequence). This CDR3 contains 15 residues. J was trimmed by 5 bases and V by 4 bases; bases with no gene match: 9. The CDR3 nucleotides are TGTGCCAGCAGCCCTCTAACAGGGGGCCTCGACGAGCAGTACTTC. Amino acids: CASSPLTGGLDEQYF.

The rearrangement links TRBV7-9 to TRBJ2-4; possibly TRBD1 for D (5 bases). The CDR3 spans 16 residues. With 1 base removed from V and 5 bases from J, the gap between germline ends came to 15 bases. Germline V lookup: CDR1 SEHNR, CDR2 FQNEAQ (reference sequence). The CDR3 DNA reads as TGTGCCAGCAGCTTAGGACCTTTAGAACAGGAAAACATTCAGTACTTC. This sequence encodes CASSLGPLEQENIQYF.

The chain joins TRBV27 to TRBJ1-4; the D is unclear. Trimming left V 5 bases short and J 15 bases short, with 22 bases between. Germline CDR1 and CDR2: MNHEY and SMNVEV (reference sequence). This CDR3 region has 14 residues. The CDR3 nucleotides read TGTGCCAGCAGTCCAACATCCTATCCCTCTCTGGTGTTTTTT. Translation gives CASSPTSYPSLVFF.